Following are 10 T cell receptor beta chains from one sample sequenced in a study of T cell responses to AZD1222 COVID-19 vaccine. Clones were sequenced by immunoSEQ multiplex PCR, and TCRdb holds only the in-frame ones, with some missing. The sample holds tens of thousands of clones; roughly 83% are singletons and the top ten take around 27%. The specimen comprised peripheral blood, sampled 28 days after the second AZD1222 dose. The receptors derive from an adult who received the AZD1222 COVID-19 vaccine.

This clone has just a few counts. The chain links TRBV7-6 to TRBJ2-2, with TRBD1 matching over 7 bases. The CDR3 is 14 residues long. Germline V gives CDR1 SGHVS, CDR2 FNYEAQ. The junction had 4 bases not matched to a gene; V was cut back by 5 bases and J by 4 bases. This chain's CDR3 is CASSPDRVTGELFF. CDR3 in DNA: TGTGCCAGCAGCCCCGACAGGGTCACCGGGGAGCTGTTTTTT. Looking up the rest from reference TRBV7-6 and TRBJ2-2 gives the full variable domain: GAGVSQSPRYKVTKRGQDVALRCDPISGHVSLYWYRQALGQGPEFLTYFNYEAQQDKSGLPNDRFSAERPEGSISTLTIQRTEQRDSAMYRCASSPDRVTGELFFGEGSRLTVL.

This clone was recorded once. V is TRBV29-1 and J is TRBJ1-1, with 7 positions matching TRBD1. Germline trimming cut 4 bases from V and 0 bases from J; bases unmatched to any gene: 8. The length of the CDR3 is 15 residues. Germline V CDR1 and CDR2: SQVTM, ANQGSEA. The CDR3 coding sequence is TGCAGCGTTGTCCCAGGGGGAGGAGTGAACACTGAAGCTTTCTTT. As protein: CSVVPGGGVNTEAFF.

The chain couples TRBV19 to TRBJ2-7; 7 bases agree with TRBD1. The CDR3 has 14 amino acids. V was pared by 2 bases and J by 2 bases, with 3 bases of the junction left unmatched. The V gene's germline CDR1 is LNHDA and CDR2 SQIVND (reference sequence). This chain's CDR3 is CASSILGTAYEQYF. In DNA form, the CDR3 reads TGTGCCAGTAGTATACTGGGGACAGCCTACGAGCAGTACTTC.

This rearrangement joins TRBV5-4 to TRBJ2-5; D is unresolved. Germline V lookup: CDR1 SGHNT, CDR2 YYREEE (reference sequence). CDR3 length equals 14 residues. V lost 3 bases and J 0 bases, leaving 9 bases between the germline ends. CDR3 residues: CASSSGSYQETQYF. As DNA, the CDR3 is TGTGCCAGCAGCTCTGGGTCGTACCAAGAGACCCAGTACTTC.

The chain links TRBV7-8 to TRBJ1-4; perhaps TRBD1 as D (6 bases). V was pared by 5 bases and J by 8 bases, with 15 bases between. Germline lookup yields CDR1 SGHVS and CDR2 FQNEAQ. The length of the CDR3 is 14 residues. The CDR3 DNA reads TGTGCCAGCAGCCCCAGGACAGCCGGGGAAAAACTGTTTTTT. It encodes CASSPRTAGEKLFF.

V and J are TRBV7-9 and TRBJ2-3, with D hard to call. The germline V gene has CDR1 SEHNR and CDR2 FQNEAQ (reference sequence). The CDR3 runs to 15 residues. V was clipped by 5 bases and J by 7 bases, with 19 bases between them. For the CDR3, the DNA is TGTGCCAGCAGCCCTAAGGTTAGGCTCGGGTATACGCAGTATTTT. As protein: CASSPKVRLGYTQYF. The full variable domain, its missing parts supplied by reference TRBV7-9 and TRBJ2-3, is DTGVSQNPRHKITKRGQNVTFRCDPISEHNRLYWYRQTLGQGPEFLTYFQNEAQLEKSRLLSDRFSAERPKGSFSTLEIQRTEQGDSAMYLCASSPKVRLGYTQYFGPGTRLTVL.

The chain recombines TRBV11-2 with TRBJ2-3; 13 nucleotides agree with TRBD2. Germline trimming cut 5 bases from V and 6 bases from J; bases unmatched to any gene: 8. Looked up from germline, CDR1 is SGHAT and CDR2 is FQNNGV. This CDR3 spans 16 amino acids. CDR3 sequence (DNA): TGTGCCAGCAGCGGACTAGCGGGGGTCACCTGGGATACGCAGTATTTT. Amino acids: CASSGLAGVTWDTQYF.

The rearrangement uses TRBV29-1 and TRBJ1-1; no definite D call. V lost 7 bases to trimming and J lost 0 bases, with 6 bases between them. Germline CDR1 reads SQVTM; CDR2 reads ANQGSEA. This CDR3 contains 11 residues. CDR3 sequence reads: CSASVNTEAFF. In nucleotides, the CDR3 is TGCAGCGCCTCAGTGAACACTGAAGCTTTCTTT.

The chain uses TRBV7-2 and TRBJ1-5; 10 positions agree with TRBD1. Trimming removed 5 bases from V and 2 bases from J; junction bases left unmatched: 6. The CDR3 length is 16 residues. The V gene's germline CDR1 is SGHTA and CDR2 FQGNSA. The CDR3 sequence: CASSPGTGARNQPQHF. CDR3 nucleotides: TGTGCCAGCAGCCCAGGGACAGGGGCTCGCAATCAGCCCCAGCATTTT.

The chain is built from TRBV12-3 or TRBV12-4 and TRBJ2-5; no clear D. This CDR3 has 11 residues. The V end lost 6 bases, the J end lost 6 bases, and 8 bases lay between the germline ends. The CDR3 loop reads CASSTSQTQYF. The CDR3 DNA sequence: TGTGCCAGCAGCACGAGTCAGACCCAGTACTTC.